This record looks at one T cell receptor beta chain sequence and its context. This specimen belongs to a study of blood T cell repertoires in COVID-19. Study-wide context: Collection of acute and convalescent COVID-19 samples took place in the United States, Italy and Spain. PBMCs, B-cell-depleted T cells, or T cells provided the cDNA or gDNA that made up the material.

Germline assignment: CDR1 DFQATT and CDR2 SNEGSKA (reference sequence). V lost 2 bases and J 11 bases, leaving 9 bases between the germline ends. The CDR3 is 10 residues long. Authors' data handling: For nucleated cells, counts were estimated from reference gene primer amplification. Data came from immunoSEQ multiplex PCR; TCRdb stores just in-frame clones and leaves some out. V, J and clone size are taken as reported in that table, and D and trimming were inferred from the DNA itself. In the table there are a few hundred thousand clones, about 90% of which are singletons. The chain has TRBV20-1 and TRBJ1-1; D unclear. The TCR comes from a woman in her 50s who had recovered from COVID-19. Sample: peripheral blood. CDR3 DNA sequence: TGCAGTGCTAGAATTGTTGCGGCTTTCTTT. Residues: CSARIVAAFF.